Listed here are 10 T cell receptor beta chains from one sample, sequenced in a study of T cell responses to AZD1222 COVID-19 vaccine. Only in-frame clones appear in the TCRdb table, and some are missing; sequencing was by immunoSEQ multiplex PCR. The sample shows about 120,000 clones, 85% to 95% of them seen only once. The sequenced sample was peripheral blood, obtained 28 days after the second AZD1222 dose. These receptors all come from an adult who received the AZD1222 COVID-19 vaccine.

V gene TRBV6-5 combines with J gene TRBJ2-7; a weak D match, TRBD1 (5 bases). The germline V gene has CDR1 MNHEY and CDR2 SVGAGI. The CDR3 contains 16 residues. V was clipped by 0 bases and J by 6 bases, with 18 bases between them. CDR3 coding DNA: TGTGCCAGCAGTTACTCCCTGACAGACCCACGTATCGAGCAGTACTTC. The encoded protein is CASSYSLTDPRIEQYF.

The chain combines TRBV27 with TRBJ2-3, with 7 bases aligning to TRBD2. V lost 5 bases, J lost 5 bases, and 7 bases stayed unmatched. The V gene's germline CDR1 is MNHEY and CDR2 SMNVEV (reference sequence). The length of the CDR3 is 14 residues. The chain's CDR3 is CASSPGGQRDTQYF. CDR3 in DNA: TGTGCCAGCAGTCCGGGAGGCCAAAGAGATACGCAGTATTTT.

This rearrangement joins TRBV3-1 (or the pseudogene TRBV3-2) to TRBJ2-3; 9 positions match TRBD2. V lost 1 base to trimming and J lost 0 bases; unmatched junction nucleotides: 20. CDR3 length equals 22 residues. Germline lookup yields CDR1 LGHDT and CDR2 YNNKEL (reference sequence). CDR3 DNA: TGTGCCAGCAGCCAAGGTAGACTGGCCCAAACTCTAGCGGGACCAAGCACAGATACGCAGTATTTT. The encoded protein is CASSQGRLAQTLAGPSTDTQYF.

This sequence joins TRBV19 and TRBJ2-3; a possible D gene is TRBD2 (5 bases). Trimming cost V 3 bases and J 2 bases, with 15 bases left between them. The length of the CDR3 is 16 residues. From germline, CDR1 is LNHDA and CDR2 SQIVND (reference sequence). CDR3 DNA sequence: TGTGCCAGTAGTATGGAGGTAGCGAGCCCCACAGATACGCAGTATTTT. Translation: CASSMEVASPTDTQYF.

This chain uses TRBV9 with TRBJ2-3; D unclear. The V gene's germline CDR1 is SGDLS and CDR2 YYNGEE. The CDR3 contains 16 residues. The V gene lost 0 bases and the J gene lost 6 bases, with 17 bases spanning the gap. The CDR3 DNA reads TGTGCCAGCAGCGTAGCTCTCAGCACTCCGTTGGATACGCAGTATTTT. The encoded protein is CASSVALSTPLDTQYF. The variable domain in full, with the rest retrieved from reference TRBV9 and TRBJ2-3, is DSGVTQTPKHLITATGQRVTLRCSPRSGDLSVYWYQQSLDQGLQFLIQYYNGEERAKGNILERFSAQQFPDLHSELNLSSLELGDSALYFCASSVALSTPLDTQYFGPGTRLTVL.

The DNA for the CDR3 is TGTGCCATCAGTGAGGGCAGGGGGCAGGCTAACTATGGCTACACCTTC. This gives the protein CAISEGRGQANYGYTF. V is TRBV10-3 and J is TRBJ1-2; 8 nucleotides match TRBD1. CDR1 ENHRY and CDR2 SYGVKD come from the germline V gene. This CDR3 comprises 16 residues. V trimming: 2 bases; J trimming: 0 bases; junction bases outside the gene matches: 5.

The chain has TRBV9 and TRBJ2-1; 10 bases line up with TRBD2. The CDR3 has 13 amino acids. V was pared by 2 bases and J by 10 bases, with 3 bases of the junction left unmatched. Per the germline V gene, CDR1 is SGDLS and CDR2 is YYNGEE. The CDR3 DNA reads as TGTGCCAGCAGCGTGAGCGGGAGGGGGGAGCAGTTCTTC. Its translation is CASSVSGRGEQFF.

CDR3 coding DNA: TGTGCCAGCTCACCCCAGGACAGGAACACTGAAGCTTTCTTT. This gives the protein CASSPQDRNTEAFF. The chain uses TRBV18 and TRBJ1-1; D might be TRBD1 (6 bases). The length of the CDR3 is 14 residues. Trimming stripped 3 bases from V and 1 base from J, with 9 bases between. Germline values: CDR1 KGHSH, CDR2 LQKENI.

V usage is TRBV28 and J usage is TRBJ1-1, with D tentatively TRBD1 (6 bases). Trimming took 4 bases from V and 1 from J, leaving 7 bases between them. CDR1 is MDHEN, CDR2 SYDVKM, per germline. This CDR3 has 13 amino acids. In DNA form, the CDR3 reads TGTGCCAGCAGTTCGGGACAGAACACTGAAGCTTTCTTT. Amino acids: CASSSGQNTEAFF.

The chain recombines TRBV6-5 with TRBJ2-2, with TRBD2 matching over 14 bases. The CDR3 loop spans 15 amino acids. The J segment lost 6 bases and the V segment lost 6 bases, leaving 3 bases of the junction unmatched. Germline loops: CDR1 MNHEY, CDR2 SVGAGI. The CDR3: CASSRLAGGPGELFF. The CDR3 DNA follows: TGTGCCAGCAGCCGACTAGCGGGGGGGCCCGGGGAGCTGTTTTTT.